Listed here are 24 T cell receptor beta chains from one sample, sequenced in a study of shared clonotypes between healthy human individuals. The protocol was immunoSEQ multiplex PCR, while the TCRdb copy is restricted to in-frame clones and leaves out a portion. The sample has some 2.3 million clones; over 90% are singletons. Sequenced sample: naive CD4+ T cells from PBMCs. Subset given: CD45RA+ positively selected. The receptor set was obtained from a man in his late teens or twenties in good health. Some clones in this sample may be carry-over from other donors' samples.

This chain connects TRBV6-5 to TRBJ2-7, with 9 positions matching TRBD2. The CDR3 covers 13 residues. CDR1 and CDR2 from the germline V gene are MNHEY and SVGAGI. Trimming took 2 bases from V and 10 from J; bases not matched to a gene: 6. The CDR3, as DNA: TGTGCCAGCAGTTACGGATTAGCGGGAGTACAGTACTTC. Its protein is CASSYGLAGVQYF.

The chain couples TRBV5-1 to TRBJ1-5, with a possible D match to TRBD1 (5 bases). V was trimmed by 3 bases and J by 5 bases, leaving 12 bases between them. Germline V gene sequence: CDR1 SGHRS, CDR2 YFSETQ. The CDR3 is 14 residues long. CDR3 bases: TGCGCCAGCAGCTACGGGGGGGAACATCAGCCCCAGCATTTT. Translated, it gives CASSYGGEHQPQHF.

The chain is built from TRBV7-9 and TRBJ2-2; the D gene is possibly TRBD2 (5 bases). Germline CDR1 reads SEHNR; CDR2 reads FQNEAQ (reference sequence). Trimming left V 0 bases short and J 6 bases short, with 8 bases between. The CDR3 runs to 14 residues. The CDR3 sequence: CASSLAGDSGELFF. DNA for the CDR3: TGTGCCAGCAGCTTAGCGGGAGATTCCGGGGAGCTGTTTTTT.

With regard to this clone: The sample contains more than one DNA sequence encoding this CDR3. V usage is TRBV6-5 and J usage is TRBJ2-1; a weak D match, TRBD2 (6 bases). This CDR3 comprises 13 residues. Germline V lookup: CDR1 MNHEY, CDR2 SVGAGI. Trimming left V 4 bases short and J 4 bases short, with 8 bases between. The CDR3 loop is CASSWEAYNEQFF. The DNA of the CDR3 is TGTGCCAGCAGTTGGGAGGCGTACAATGAGCAGTTCTTC.

The chain is built from TRBV5-1 and TRBJ1-3; 9 positions agree with TRBD1. CDR3 length equals 16 residues. V lost 2 bases, J lost 4 bases, and 7 bases stayed unmatched. Germline V gene sequence: CDR1 SGHRS, CDR2 YFSETQ. CDR3 amino acids: CASSLGTGSWGNTIYF. In nucleotides, the CDR3 is TGCGCCAGCAGCTTAGGGACAGGGTCGTGGGGAAACACCATATATTTT.

This sequence joins TRBV6-6 and TRBJ2-7; 9 nucleotides agree with TRBD1. The CDR3 has 14 amino acids. V was clipped by 5 bases and J by 4 bases; unmatched bases: 6. Germline CDR1 and CDR2: MNHNY and SVGAGI (reference sequence). The CDR3 reads CASSRQGTGYEQYF. For the CDR3, the DNA is TGTGCCAGCAGTCGTCAAGGGACAGGGTACGAGCAGTACTTC.

This chain links TRBV7-2 with TRBJ1-3, with TRBD1 matching 7 bases. CDR1 and CDR2 (germline): SGHTA, FQGNSA. The CDR3 totals 15 residues. V lost 4 bases, J lost 0 bases, and 3 bases stayed unmatched. The CDR3 DNA follows: TGTGCCAGCAGCTACGGGACAGCCTCTGGAAACACCATATATTTT. Translated, it gives CASSYGTASGNTIYF.

In DNA, the CDR3 is TGTGCCAGCCTCGGGGTTGGGGAAAAACTGTTTTTT. Its translation is CASLGVGEKLFF. This chain uses TRBV6-5 with TRBJ1-4; D remains unclear. Germline-derived CDR1 and CDR2 are MNHEY and SVGAGI. The V end lost 8 bases, the J end lost 8 bases, and 12 bases lay between the germline ends. The CDR3 is 12 residues long.

The CDR3 loop is CASRIHRVPSYEQYF. The CDR3 bases are TGTGCCAGCAGGATTCACAGGGTCCCTAGCTACGAGCAGTACTTC. This rearrangement joins TRBV6-5 to TRBJ2-7, with D possibly TRBD1 on 6 matching bases. Germline V gene data show CDR1 as MNHEY and CDR2 as SVGAGI. Trimming removed 6 bases at V and 3 bases at J, with 18 bases between. This CDR3 region has 15 residues.

This rearrangement joins TRBV2 to TRBJ1-2; D not certain. Germline V CDR1 and CDR2: SNHLY, FYNNEI. The length of the CDR3 is 10 residues. V was cut by 5 bases and J by 8 bases, with 6 bases left in between. CDR3: CASSSVGYTF. DNA of the CDR3: TGTGCCAGCAGTTCGGTGGGCTACACCTTC.

V and J are TRBV6-4 and TRBJ2-1, with 7 bases aligning to TRBD2. The CDR3 loop spans 15 amino acids. J gave up 4 bases and V 3 bases, and 6 bases lay outside the gene matches. Looked up from germline, CDR1 is MRHNA and CDR2 is SNTAGT. CDR3 loop: CASSEIAGGYNEQFF. CDR3 DNA sequence: TGTGCCAGCAGTGAAATAGCGGGTGGTTACAATGAGCAGTTCTTC.

The chain has TRBV6-1 and TRBJ1-3; 9 positions match TRBD1. Germline CDR1 is MNHNS and CDR2 is SASEGT. Trimming cost V 4 bases and J 0 bases; bases outside gene matches: 4. This CDR3 is 16 amino acids long. CDR3 coding DNA: TGTGCCAGCAGTGGGGACAGGGCCATCTCTGGAAACACCATATATTTT. It translates to CASSGDRAISGNTIYF.

The gene calls are TRBV9 and TRBJ2-1; TRBD1 aligns across 7 bases. J gave up 5 bases and V 4 bases, and 6 bases lay outside the gene matches. This CDR3 comprises 14 residues. Per germline, CDR1 SGDLS and CDR2 YYNGEE. The CDR3 sequence: CASSSRGQDNEQFF. DNA of the CDR3: TGTGCCAGCAGCTCTAGGGGGCAGGACAATGAGCAGTTCTTC.

The V and J genes are TRBV18 and TRBJ2-1; 14 positions agree with TRBD2. The CDR3 is 18 amino acids. V was pared by 6 bases and J by 2 bases, with 9 bases of the junction left unmatched. CDR1 is KGHSH, CDR2 LQKENI, per germline. The CDR3 region is CASSRGTSGSPPYNEQFF. CDR3 coding DNA: TGTGCCAGCTCCCGAGGGACTAGCGGGAGTCCCCCCTACAATGAGCAGTTCTTC.

The V gene is TRBV7-9, the J gene TRBJ1-5, with 7 bases identical to TRBD1. Germline V CDR1 and CDR2: SEHNR, FQNEAQ (reference sequence). This CDR3 comprises 17 residues. The V gene end was trimmed by 4 bases and the J gene end by 7 bases; junction bases not matched to a gene: 16. CDR3 region: CASSSARQGGSGQPQHF. Here the CDR3 DNA reads TGTGCCAGCAGCTCCGCCCGACAGGGCGGGAGCGGGCAGCCCCAGCATTTT.

The rearrangement joins TRBV5-1 to TRBJ1-4; no clear D. Trimming took 4 bases from V and 12 from J, leaving 13 bases between them. Germline V gene lookup returns CDR1 SGHRS and CDR2 YFSETQ. The CDR3 totals 12 residues. CDR3 sequence: CASSPGLSELFF. The CDR3 DNA reads TGCGCCAGCAGCCCTGGGCTTTCCGAACTGTTTTTT.

This clone came up once. The V gene is TRBV6-5, the J gene TRBJ2-4; D possibly corresponds to TRBD2 (6 bases). Between the trimmed V and J ends, which lost 2 bases and 6 bases, there was a span of 14 bases. This CDR3 comprises 15 residues. Germline CDR1 and CDR2: MNHEY and SVGAGI. The CDR3 region has the DNA TGTGCCAGCAGTTACCTGTTCGGGGGAATAAACATTCAGTACTTC. Protein: CASSYLFGGINIQYF.

This chain connects TRBV6-1 to TRBJ2-3, with TRBD1 matching 7 bases. CDR3 length: 15 amino acids. The ends lost 2 bases at V and 10 bases at J; junction bases unmatched: 12. Germline loops: CDR1 MNHNS, CDR2 SASEGT. DNA of the CDR3: TGTGCCAGCAGTGAAATTTTGACAGGGCGGAACGCGCAGTATTTT. Its protein is CASSEILTGRNAQYF.

This clone was seen once. The chain carries TRBV29-1 and TRBJ1-4; no clear D gene. V was cut by 7 bases and J by 4 bases, with 10 bases left in between. The CDR3 is made up of 12 amino acids. Germline CDR1 SQVTM, CDR2 ANQGSEA. As DNA, the CDR3 is TGCAGCGCCCGGACCCGTAATGAAAAACTGTTTTTT. Translated, it gives CSARTRNEKLFF.

The chain combines TRBV30 with TRBJ2-1; D is uncertain. V lost 3 bases and J 0 bases, leaving 12 bases between the germline ends. Germline-derived CDR1 and CDR2 are GTSNPN and SVGIG (reference sequence). The CDR3 covers 15 residues. CDR3: CAWRVKRLSYNEQFF. The CDR3 DNA reads TGTGCCTGGAGGGTTAAGCGTCTCTCCTACAATGAGCAGTTCTTC.

The rearrangement joins TRBV7-9 to TRBJ2-7, with D hard to call. CDR3 length equals 14 residues. Per germline, CDR1 SEHNR and CDR2 FQNEAQ (reference sequence). V lost 5 bases and J 2 bases, leaving 13 bases between the germline ends. CDR3 nucleotides: TGTGCCAGCAGCCCTGGGGTGGGTACCTACGAGCAGTACTTC. Translated: CASSPGVGTYEQYF.

The gene calls are TRBV7-2 and TRBJ1-1; no clear D. Germline CDR1 reads SGHTA; CDR2 reads FQGNSA. The CDR3 extends over 14 amino acids. The V and J ends lost 2 bases and 1 base respectively, with 8 bases between them. The CDR3 DNA follows: TGTGCCAGCAGCTTATCACAGTCGAACACTGAAGCTTTCTTT. Protein product: CASSLSQSNTEAFF. Looking up the rest from reference TRBV7-2 and TRBJ1-1 gives the full variable domain: GAGVSQSPSNKVTEKGKDVELRCDPISGHTALYWYRQSLGQGLEFLIYFQGNSAPDKSGLPSDRFSAERTGGSVSTLTIQRTQQEDSAVYLCASSLSQSNTEAFFGQGTRLTVV.

V and J are TRBV28 and TRBJ2-3; D not certain. The CDR3 consists of 13 residues. Germline-derived CDR1 and CDR2 are MDHEN and SYDVKM. The ends were cut back, 7 bases at V and 0 bases at J, with 8 bases in the middle. The CDR3 DNA is TGTGCCAGCACCTTCACGAGCACAGATACGCAGTATTTT. Translated, it gives CASTFTSTDTQYF.

V gene TRBV4-1 combines with J gene TRBJ2-5; 14 positions agree with TRBD2. CDR3 length: 17 amino acids. Germline V CDR1 and CDR2: MGHRA, YSYEKL. Losses at the gene ends were 1 base for V and 4 bases for J; bases not matched to a gene: 5. In DNA form, the CDR3 reads TGCGCCAGCAGCCAAGTGGGACTAGCGGGAGCTGGAGAGACCCAGTACTTC. As protein: CASSQVGLAGAGETQYF.